The 23 T cell receptor beta chains in this list originate from one sample, sequenced in a study of spatial heterogeneity in lung cancer. Time point specified: blood at routine non-recurrence follow-up after resection. The authors sequenced whole RNA from tumor, nontumor lung or frozen PBMC without sorting. TCRdb itself ran the 5' RACE reads through MiXCR, one entry per CDR3 protein. This table holds 25,000 to 30,000 distinct CDR3 sequences, about 5.6% found once. The sample here was PBMCs, taken at follow-up. Receptor source: a male donor with early-stage non-small cell lung cancer.

At least ten counts were recorded for this clonotype. V gene TRBV12-3 or TRBV12-4 combines with J gene TRBJ1-6; TRBD1 aligns across 7 bases. V lost 1 base and J lost 2; bases outside the gene matches: 5. This CDR3 spans 17 amino acids. As DNA, the CDR3 is TGTGCCAGCAGTTTAGGCAGGGGGGGCACCTATAATTCACCCCTCCACTTT. Protein sequence: CASSLGRGGTYNSPLHF.

The rearrangement links TRBV24-1 to TRBJ2-5; D tentatively reads TRBD1 or TRBD2 (5 bases each). CDR3 length: 17 amino acids. The germline CDR1 and CDR2 sequences are KGHDR and SFDVKD. V shed 2 bases and J shed 3 bases, with 18 bases lying between them. This CDR3 is CATSDWGTVTREETQYF. The CDR3 DNA follows: TGTGCCACCAGTGATTGGGGGACCGTCACGCGGGAAGAGACCCAGTACTTC.

This clonotype was counted many times. The V and J genes are TRBV11-3 and TRBJ2-7, with D unresolved. V was shortened by 0 bases and J by 3 bases, with 9 bases between the two germline ends. Germline V gene data show CDR1 as SGHNT and CDR2 as YENEEA. This CDR3 is built from 14 residues. The CDR3 region is CASSLEPTSYEQYV. The CDR3 DNA is TGTGCCAGCAGCTTAGAGCCGACCAGCTACGAGCAGTACGTC.

This clonotype was counted at least ten times. J is TRBJ1-2 and V is TRBV27; tentatively, D is TRBD1 (6 bases). The CDR3 sequence is 14 residues long. V was clipped by 3 bases and J by 7 bases, with 15 bases between them. In germline, CDR1 is MNHEY, CDR2 SMNVEV (reference sequence). The CDR3 loop is CASSFVRDNSGYTF. CDR3 coding DNA: TGTGCCAGCAGTTTTGTTAGGGACAACAGTGGCTACACCTTC.

This clonotype was observed at least ten times. This chain connects TRBV5-5 to TRBJ2-7; D unresolved. V gave up 0 bases and J gave up 0 bases, with 7 bases separating them. The CDR3 runs to 14 residues. The germline V gene encodes CDR1 SGHKS and CDR2 YYEKEE (reference sequence). The CDR3 DNA follows: TGTGCCAGCAGCTTGGCGGGCAGCTCCTACGAGCAGTACGTC. Protein: CASSLAGSSYEQYV.

The chain couples TRBV12-3 or TRBV12-4 to TRBJ1-5, with D perhaps matching TRBD1 (5 bases). The CDR3 runs to 14 residues. Deletions cut 5 bases from V and 1 base from J, with 9 bases between. DNA of the CDR3: TGTGCCAGCAGTCACCAGGGCAGCAATCAGCCCCAGCATTTT. This encodes CASSHQGSNQPQHF.

This clonotype was observed at least ten times. V and J are TRBV27 and TRBJ2-2; D is possibly TRBD2 (5 bases). V was cut by 7 bases and J by 4 bases, with 13 bases left in between. The germline CDR1 and CDR2 sequences are MNHEY and SMNVEV (reference sequence). The CDR3 is 14 amino acids. CDR3 protein: CASNTIRGTGELFF. The CDR3, as DNA: TGTGCCAGCAATACGATCCGGGGCACCGGGGAGCTGTTTTTT.

This clonotype was detected many times. V gene TRBV12-3 or TRBV12-4 combines with J gene TRBJ1-1, with TRBD1 as a possible D gene (6 bases). The CDR3 runs to 14 residues. The ends were cut back, 6 bases at V and 7 bases at J, with 18 bases in the middle. In DNA, the CDR3 is TGTGCCAGCAGCGACACAGGGCGTGAATTTGAAGCTTTCTTT. Its protein product is CASSDTGREFEAFF.

This clonotype has ten or more counts. The chain carries TRBV7-3 and TRBJ2-3; D ambiguous. CDR1 is SGHTA, CDR2 FQGTGA, per germline. The CDR3 length is 13 residues. V lost 5 bases, J lost 2 bases, and 8 bases lay in between. The CDR3 reads CASSTTTTDTQYF. CDR3 in DNA: TGTGCCAGCAGCACCACTACCACAGATACGCAGTATTTT.

Many counts were recorded for this clonotype. The chain carries TRBV7-2 and TRBJ2-1; D gene uncertain. V dropped 2 bases and J dropped 8 bases, with 16 bases sitting between them. Germline V lookup: CDR1 SGHTA, CDR2 FQGNSA. The CDR3 covers 15 residues. CDR3: CASSLNSLAFDEQFF. In nucleotides, the CDR3 is TGTGCCAGCAGCTTAAATTCGTTAGCTTTCGATGAGCAGTTCTTC.

This clonotype was found many times. Mismatch with germline at one junction end may stem from a read error. The V call is TRBV7-7, the J call TRBJ2-3; 9 positions match TRBD1. The CDR3 contains 13 residues. Germline CDR1 reads SSHAT; CDR2 reads FNYEAQ (reference sequence). CDR3 DNA: TGTGCTAGCAGCAGGGACAGGGTAGATACGCAGTATTTT. Protein sequence: CASSRDRVDTQYF. Combining the CDR3 with reference TRBV7-7 and TRBJ2-3 gives the whole variable domain GAGVSQSPRYKVTKRGQDVTLRCDPISSHATLYWYQQALGQGPEFLTYFNYEAQPDKSGLPSDRFSAERPEGSISTLTIQRTEQRDSAMYRCASSRDRVDTQYFGPGTRLTVL.

This clonotype was recorded at least ten times. J is TRBJ2-7 and V is TRBV12-1; the table assigns TRBD1, which was not confirmed against the DNA. TRBV12-1 represents a pseudogene. This CDR3 has 15 amino acids. CDR3 region: CASSFRDRDPFIEYF. The CDR3 DNA reads TGTGCCAGCAGCTTCAGAGACCGGGACCCCTTTATAGAGTACTTC.

This clonotype was picked up many times. V and J are TRBV11-2 and TRBJ2-2; D is ambiguous. V lost 1 base and J lost 4, with 19 bases in between. Germline V gene sequence: CDR1 SGHAT, CDR2 FQNNGV. The CDR3 is made up of 18 amino acids. Here the CDR3 reads CASSLVVGIGDGTGELFF. The DNA of the CDR3 is TGTGCCAGCAGCTTAGTCGTAGGGATCGGCGATGGCACCGGGGAGCTGTTTTTT.

The chain recombines TRBV23-1 with TRBJ2-5, with D unclear. TRBV23-1 is an open reading frame, and its role is uncertain. The CDR3 spans 18 residues. The V gene lost 3 bases and the J gene lost 0 bases, with 20 bases spanning the gap. CDR3 DNA: TGCGCCAGCAGTCACTCCGACGCCCCCCTTTGGTACCAAGAGACCCAGTACTTC. Its translation is CASSHSDAPLWYQETQYF.

This clonotype was counted ten times or more. V usage is TRBV6-5 and J usage is TRBJ1-3, with D possibly being TRBD1 (5 bases). This CDR3 comprises 14 residues. Germline lookup yields CDR1 MNHEY and CDR2 SVGAGI. V was shortened by 5 bases and J by 0 bases, with 8 bases between the two germline ends. The CDR3 DNA reads as TGTGCCAGCAGTGGGACCTACTCTGGAAACACCATATATTTT. Its translation is CASSGTYSGNTIYF.

In this sample, this clonotype turned up many times. The chain joins TRBV29-1 to TRBJ1-1; D is perhaps TRBD1 (6 bases). V shed 5 bases and J shed 0 bases, with 19 bases lying between them. The CDR3 is 16 residues long. The germline V gene has CDR1 SQVTM and CDR2 ANQGSEA. CDR3 bases: TGCAGCGTTAACTCGGGGGCGAGGGGGTTGAACACTGAAGCTTTCTTT. Protein: CSVNSGARGLNTEAFF.

This clonotype was seen at least ten times. The gene calls are TRBV12-3 or TRBV12-4 and TRBJ1-2; D remains ambiguous. This CDR3 region has 12 residues. Trimming stripped 8 bases from V and 6 bases from J, with 13 bases between. CDR3 sequence: CASSSTRHGYTF. CDR3 bases: TGTGCCAGCTCATCCACCAGGCATGGCTACACCTTC.

This clonotype was recorded many times. This chain joins TRBV28 and TRBJ2-3, with 8 nucleotides matching TRBD1. Germline values: CDR1 MDHEN, CDR2 SYDVKM. This CDR3 comprises 15 residues. The V gene end was trimmed by 7 bases and the J gene end by 3 bases; junction bases not matched to a gene: 9. CDR3 residues: CASTPGQGTTDTQYF. The CDR3 nucleotides read TGTGCCAGCACACCCGGACAGGGTACTACAGATACGCAGTATTTT.

This clonotype was seen many times. This sequence joins TRBV19 and TRBJ1-2; no reliable D call. The V end lost 6 bases, the J end lost 0 bases, and 5 bases lay between the germline ends. The CDR3 is 12 amino acids. CDR1 LNHDA and CDR2 SQIVND come from the germline V gene (reference sequence). The CDR3: CASSLTNYGYTF. In DNA, the CDR3 is TGTGCCAGTAGCCTTACTAACTATGGCTACACCTTC.

This clonotype was seen ten or more times. This chain connects TRBV6-2 or TRBV6-3 to TRBJ1-5; possibly TRBD1 for D (6 bases). V lost 5 bases and J lost 4, with 12 bases in between. This CDR3 comprises 14 residues. CDR1 and CDR2 from the germline V gene are MNHEY and SVGEGT. In nucleotides, the CDR3 is TGTGCCAGCAGTACAGGGTTGGGTAATCAGCCCCAGCATTTT. It codes for CASSTGLGNQPQHF.

In this sample, this clonotype turned up many times. The rearrangement uses TRBV19 and TRBJ2-1; D might be TRBD2 (6 bases). The CDR3 has 12 residues. CDR1 and CDR2 (germline): LNHDA, SQIVND (reference sequence). The germline V and J ends were trimmed by 5 bases and 12 bases, with 14 bases remaining between them. In DNA form, the CDR3 reads TGTGCCAGTAGTTCGAGCGGGTATGTGCAGTTCTTC. It specifies CASSSSGYVQFF. Together with reference TRBV19 and TRBJ2-1, the CDR3 gives the full variable domain: DGGITQSPKYLFRKEGQNVTLSCEQNLNHDAMYWYRQDPGQGLRLIYYSQIVNDFQKGDIAEGYSVSREKKESFPLTVTSAQKNPTAFYLCASSSSGYVQFFGPGTRLTVL.

This clonotype was seen repeatedly, ten times or more. J is TRBJ2-4 and V is TRBV6-1; D is possibly TRBD1 or TRBD2 (5 bases each). Trimming cost V 4 bases and J 0 bases, with 16 bases left between them. Germline V gene lookup returns CDR1 MNHNS and CDR2 SASEGT. The length of the CDR3 is 17 residues. CDR3 DNA: TGTGCCAGCAGTGTTGGCCGGGACCCTATAGCCAAAAACATTCAGTACTTC. Translating gives CASSVGRDPIAKNIQYF.

This clonotype appeared many times. The chain uses TRBV15 and TRBJ1-5, with 7 bases identical to TRBD1. The CDR3 consists of 15 residues. The V gene end was trimmed by 2 bases and the J gene end by 3 bases; junction bases not matched to a gene: 4. CDR1 is LNHNV, CDR2 YYDKDF, per germline (reference sequence). The CDR3 loop reads CATSRLGTVNQPQHF. CDR3 DNA: TGTGCCACCAGCAGACTAGGGACAGTCAATCAGCCCCAGCATTTT.